This T cell receptor (beta chain) came from a study of blood T cell repertoires in COVID-19. The wider study: Nucleic acid was either cDNA or gDNA, and it came from T cells, B-cell-depleted T cells, or PBMCs.

This clone was counted a few times. This CDR3 is also generated by other DNA sequences in the sample. V shed 3 bases, J shed 2 bases, and the junction held 2 bases outside the gene matches. Germline CDR1 reads DFQATT; CDR2 reads SNEGSKA (reference sequence). The CDR3 runs to 13 residues. The data were produced by immunoSEQ multiplex PCR, yet TCRdb's version contains in-frame clones alone and is incomplete. Among around 330,000 clones listed, 85% were seen once. This chain connects TRBV20-1 to TRBJ2-5; TRBD1 agrees at 8 bases. The sample was PBMCs or T cells enriched from blood (not recorded which). This TCR was recovered from a woman aged 25 to 45 who had been exposed to COVID-19. The CDR3 DNA reads as TGCAGTGCTAGTAGGACAGGGCAAGAGACCCAGTACTTC. As protein: CSASRTGQETQYF.